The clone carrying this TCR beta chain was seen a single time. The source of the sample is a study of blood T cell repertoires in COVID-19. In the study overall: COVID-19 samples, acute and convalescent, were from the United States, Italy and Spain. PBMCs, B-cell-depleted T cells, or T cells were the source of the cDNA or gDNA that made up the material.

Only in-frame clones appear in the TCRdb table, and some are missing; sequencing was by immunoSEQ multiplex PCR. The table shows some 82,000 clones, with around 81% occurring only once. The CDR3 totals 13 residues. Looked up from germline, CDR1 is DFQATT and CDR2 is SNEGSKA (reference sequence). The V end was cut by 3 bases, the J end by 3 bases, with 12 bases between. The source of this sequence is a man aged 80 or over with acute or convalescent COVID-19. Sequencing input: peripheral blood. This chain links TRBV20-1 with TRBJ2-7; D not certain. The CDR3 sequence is CSASDKPNYEQYF. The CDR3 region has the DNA TGCAGTGCTAGTGACAAGCCCAACTACGAGCAGTACTTC.